This T cell receptor beta chain was sequenced during a study of Ad26.COV2.S vaccination and SARS-CoV-2 variants. Study at large: It was the COV1001 Ad26.COV2.S trial arm that included the donor. Overall study findings and caveats: Non-spike TCR breadth did not differ much between vaccine and placebo recipients. Spike-specific TCR breadth ran higher among vaccine recipients than placebo recipients. Estimates derived from TCR breadth and depth analyses may have underestimated total T cell responses.

TCRdb keeps only in-frame clones here, not all; method: immunoSEQ multiplex PCR. The table lists roughly 680,000 clones, around 90% of them singletons. Treatment of the sample: some 20 received Ad26.COV2.S at low or high dose, single or two shots; about five received placebo; per-sample allocation not given. Day 63 following the first vaccine or placebo injection was when the samples were taken. This CDR3 is 15 amino acids long. Trimming shortened V by 2 bases and J by 3 bases, and 13 bases separated the two germline ends. Germline V gives CDR1 SGHTA, CDR2 FQGNSA. Comment on this clone: Its matching antigen is unknown.

V usage is TRBV7-2 and J usage is TRBJ1-1, with D uncertain. The sequence was collected from a person aged 18 to 59 who received the Ad26.COV2.S COVID-19 vaccine or a placebo. The source was peripheral blood, collected in a trial of Ad26.COV2.S vaccine versus placebo. CDR3 DNA sequence: TGTGCCAGCAGCTTACTTTGGGGTGGGGACACTGAAGCTTTCTTT. Protein: CASSLLWGGDTEAFF.